A single sample gave rise to the 27 T cell receptor beta chains below, sequenced in a study of shared clonotypes between healthy human individuals. Libraries were prepared by immunoSEQ multiplex PCR; TCRdb keeps only in-frame clonotypes and omits some of them. The table has roughly 1.5 million clones, under 99% seen once. The specimen sequenced was naive CD4+ T cells sorted from blood. Subset of the sample: CD45RA+ positively selected. These TCRs come from a man younger than 40 in good health.

The sample holds one count of this clone. V usage is TRBV11-2 and J usage is TRBJ2-1, with D possibly matching TRBD2 (6 bases). The CDR3 contains 15 residues. Germline CDR1 is SGHAT and CDR2 is FQNNGV. The germline V and J ends were trimmed by 2 bases and 0 bases, with 8 bases remaining between them. The CDR3 sequence: CASSLLGGSYNEQFF. DNA for the CDR3: TGTGCCAGCAGCTTACTCGGGGGCTCCTACAATGAGCAGTTCTTC.

The chain is built from TRBV18 and TRBJ2-5, with 7 bases lining up with TRBD2. Germline CDR1 and CDR2: KGHSH and LQKENI. V lost 5 bases, J lost 5 bases, and 8 bases stayed unmatched. CDR3 length: 14 amino acids. The chain's CDR3 is CASSTTAGMETQYF. DNA for the CDR3: TGTGCCAGCTCAACAACAGCGGGGATGGAGACCCAGTACTTC.

Notes on this clone: Within the sample, other DNA sequences also encode this same CDR3. This chain connects TRBV18 to TRBJ1-5; TRBD1 aligns across 7 bases. V lost 3 bases and J lost 5; bases outside the gene matches: 4. Germline V gene lookup returns CDR1 KGHSH and CDR2 LQKENI. The CDR3 length is 14 residues. The CDR3: CASSPTGPDQPQHF. CDR3 nucleotides: TGTGCCAGCTCACCGACAGGGCCAGATCAGCCCCAGCATTTT.

This clone occurred a few times. The V and J genes are TRBV19 and TRBJ1-1; D is possibly TRBD1 (6 bases). Trimming left V 8 bases short and J 1 base short, with 8 bases between. Germline CDR1 is LNHDA and CDR2 is SQIVND (reference sequence). The CDR3 runs 12 residues. The CDR3 sequence is CASFRGNTEAFF. CDR3 sequence (DNA): TGTGCCAGTTTCAGGGGGAACACTGAAGCTTTCTTT.

The rearrangement uses TRBV18 and TRBJ2-1, with 11 bases matching TRBD1. J lost 7 bases, V lost 3 bases, and 8 bases had no gene match. The CDR3 loop spans 16 amino acids. The V gene's germline CDR1 is KGHSH and CDR2 LQKENI. The CDR3 region has the DNA TGTGCCAGCTCACCCCCGGACAGGGGGCGCGGAAATGAGCAGTTCTTC. This encodes CASSPPDRGRGNEQFF.

This sequence joins TRBV18 and TRBJ2-1; 10 bases match TRBD2. Germline CDR1 reads KGHSH; CDR2 reads LQKENI. J lost 4 bases, V lost 3 bases, and 3 bases had no gene match. The CDR3 totals 15 residues. The CDR3 loop reads CASSPASGSYNEQFF. Here the CDR3 DNA reads TGTGCCAGCTCACCGGCTAGCGGGAGTTACAATGAGCAGTTCTTC.

Notes on this clone: The identical CDR3 is also encoded by other nucleotide sequences in the sample. The chain links TRBV5-4 to TRBJ2-2, with 8 nucleotides matching TRBD1. Germline trimming cut 2 bases from V and 1 base from J; bases unmatched to any gene: 1. CDR3 length: 15 residues. CDR1 is SGHNT, CDR2 YYREEE, per germline (reference sequence). CDR3 region: CASSFGQGNTGELFF. CDR3 nucleotide sequence: TGTGCCAGCAGCTTCGGACAGGGGAACACCGGGGAGCTGTTTTTT.

This chain links TRBV5-1 with TRBJ1-1; TRBD1 matches 7 bases. The V and J ends lost 3 bases and 1 base, in that order; junction bases with no gene match: 3. The length of the CDR3 is 14 residues. CDR1 is SGHRS, CDR2 YFSETQ, per germline. The CDR3 DNA follows: TGCGCCAGCAGCTGGGGACAGAGGAACACTGAAGCTTTCTTT. Translated: CASSWGQRNTEAFF. The full variable domain, rest sourced from reference TRBV5-1 and TRBJ1-1, is KAGVTQTPRYLIKTRGQQVTLSCSPISGHRSVSWYQQTPGQGLQFLFEYFSETQRNKGNFPGRFSGRQFSNSRSEMNVSTLELGDSALYLCASSWGQRNTEAFFGQGTRLTVV.

The chain couples TRBV5-1 to TRBJ2-2; D may be TRBD2 (6 bases). Trimming cost V 1 base and J 0 bases, with 13 bases left between them. Per the germline V gene, CDR1 is SGHRS and CDR2 is YFSETQ. The CDR3 runs 17 residues. CDR3 sequence (DNA): TGCGCCAGCAGCTTGTATGGCGGGACCACGAACACCGGGGAGCTGTTTTTT. Translated: CASSLYGGTTNTGELFF.

This rearrangement joins TRBV7-3 to TRBJ1-2; D might be TRBD1 (5 bases). The CDR3 spans 13 residues. Germline V gene sequence: CDR1 SGHTA, CDR2 FQGTGA. Trimming stripped 5 bases from V and 8 bases from J, with 15 bases between. CDR3 residues: CASSPRDGRGYTF. CDR3 nucleotide sequence: TGTGCCAGCAGCCCCCGGGACGGCCGGGGCTACACCTTC.

This chain links TRBV28 with TRBJ1-5; the D is unclear. Germline V gene data show CDR1 as MDHEN and CDR2 as SYDVKM. Trimming shortened V by 3 bases and J by 9 bases, and 9 bases separated the two germline ends. This CDR3 spans 12 amino acids. The CDR3 here is CASSFKFGPQHF. CDR3 DNA sequence: TGTGCCAGCAGTTTCAAGTTCGGGCCCCAGCATTTT.

This chain joins TRBV5-4 and TRBJ1-2; 7 bases map to TRBD1. In germline, CDR1 is SGHNT, CDR2 YYREEE (reference sequence). CDR3 size: 17 residues. Trimming cost V 3 bases and J 0 bases; bases outside gene matches: 11. This CDR3 is CASSSGTVKTSNYGYTF. The CDR3, as DNA: TGTGCCAGCAGCTCCGGGACAGTAAAAACCTCTAACTATGGCTACACCTTC.

The sample holds one count of this clone. The chain recombines TRBV18 with TRBJ2-7, with TRBD2 as a possible D gene (5 bases). This CDR3 has 13 residues. Germline V gene lookup returns CDR1 KGHSH and CDR2 LQKENI. The V gene lost 4 bases and the J gene lost 3 bases, with 10 bases spanning the gap. The CDR3 sequence is CASSRLDYYEQYF. The CDR3 DNA reads TGTGCCAGCTCACGGTTAGACTACTACGAGCAGTACTTC.

As for this clone: Other nucleotide sequences in the sample specify the same CDR3. The chain links TRBV28 to TRBJ2-7; D is unresolved. The CDR3 extends over 12 amino acids. Germline-derived CDR1 and CDR2 are MDHEN and SYDVKM. The V end lost 4 bases, the J end lost 3 bases, and 7 bases lay between the germline ends. CDR3 coding DNA: TGTGCCAGCAGTTCTGGCCTCTACGAGCAGTACTTC. Translated, it gives CASSSGLYEQYF.

This rearrangement joins TRBV29-1 to TRBJ2-3, with 7 bases identical to TRBD1. The length of the CDR3 is 13 residues. Trimming removed 2 bases from V and 6 bases from J; junction bases left unmatched: 5. The germline CDR1 and CDR2 sequences are SQVTM and ANQGSEA. The CDR3 here is CSVEWDRSDTQYF. CDR3 sequence (DNA): TGCAGCGTTGAATGGGACAGATCCGATACGCAGTATTTT.

The rearrangement joins TRBV5-1 to TRBJ2-7; 7 bases line up with TRBD2. The germline V gene has CDR1 SGHRS and CDR2 YFSETQ. With 0 bases clipped from V and 6 bases from J, the junction kept 15 bases outside the gene matches. The CDR3 consists of 17 residues. CDR3 sequence reads: CASSLVIGDGGRREQYF. CDR3 sequence (DNA): TGCGCCAGCAGCTTGGTGATCGGGGATGGCGGGAGACGCGAGCAGTACTTC. The variable domain in full, with the rest retrieved from reference TRBV5-1 and TRBJ2-7, is KAGVTQTPRYLIKTRGQQVTLSCSPISGHRSVSWYQQTPGQGLQFLFEYFSETQRNKGNFPGRFSGRQFSNSRSEMNVSTLELGDSALYLCASSLVIGDGGRREQYFGPGTRLTVT.

This chain connects TRBV6-6 to TRBJ2-3; D possibly corresponds to TRBD2 (5 bases). Germline V gene lookup returns CDR1 MNHNY and CDR2 SVGAGI (reference sequence). V lost 6 bases and J lost 2, with 18 bases in between. The CDR3 is made up of 16 amino acids. The CDR3 spells CASSPRPQRVTDTQYF. CDR3 sequence (DNA): TGTGCCAGCAGCCCCCGCCCGCAGAGGGTCACAGATACGCAGTATTTT.

The rearrangement joins TRBV5-1 to TRBJ2-7, with 9 bases aligning to TRBD2. The germline CDR1 and CDR2 sequences are SGHRS and YFSETQ. V shed 1 base and J 6 bases; nucleotides not matched to a gene: 5. The CDR3 runs 14 residues. The CDR3 is CASSLTAGGSEQYF. The CDR3 nucleotides read TGCGCCAGCAGCTTGACAGCGGGAGGTTCCGAGCAGTACTTC. The entire variable domain, with the rest obtained from reference TRBV5-1 and TRBJ2-7, is as follows: KAGVTQTPRYLIKTRGQQVTLSCSPISGHRSVSWYQQTPGQGLQFLFEYFSETQRNKGNFPGRFSGRQFSNSRSEMNVSTLELGDSALYLCASSLTAGGSEQYFGPGTRLTVT.

The gene calls are TRBV5-1 and TRBJ2-1; D gene ambiguous. V was clipped by 2 bases and J by 5 bases, with 14 bases between them. This CDR3 has 15 amino acids. Looked up from germline, CDR1 is SGHRS and CDR2 is YFSETQ. The CDR3 DNA is TGCGCCAGCAGCTTTGGAGTAATGGGAAACAATGAGCAGTTCTTC. Translating gives CASSFGVMGNNEQFF.

The chain carries TRBV5-8 and TRBJ1-2, with 8 bases that match TRBD1. Germline CDR1 is SGHTS and CDR2 is YDEGEE. CDR3 length equals 15 residues. J lost 0 bases, V lost 4 bases, and 5 bases had no gene match. The chain's CDR3 is CASSRTGHSNYGYTF. The DNA for the CDR3 is TGTGCCAGCAGCCGGACAGGGCATTCTAACTATGGCTACACCTTC.

This clone was observed a handful of times. The chain employs TRBV11-3 and TRBJ1-1; a possible D gene is TRBD1 (5 bases). Trimming took 4 bases from V and 0 from J, leaving 21 bases between them. The CDR3 extends over 18 amino acids. Germline lookup yields CDR1 SGHNT and CDR2 YENEEA. The CDR3 DNA follows: TGTGCCAGCAGCTCTACCTTGGGGACGGACACCATGAACACTGAAGCTTTCTTT. Encoded protein: CASSSTLGTDTMNTEAFF.

The chain carries TRBV6-5 and TRBJ2-1; TRBD1 aligns across 8 bases. V was clipped by 5 bases and J by 6 bases; unmatched bases: 6. The CDR3 spans 14 residues. CDR1 MNHEY and CDR2 SVGAGI come from the germline V gene. CDR3 bases: TGTGCCAGCAGTGCAGGGGGCGGGCCCAATGAGCAGTTCTTC. Translated: CASSAGGGPNEQFF.

The V gene is TRBV7-8, the J gene TRBJ2-7, with a possible D match to TRBD1 (6 bases). The length of the CDR3 is 14 residues. Germline loops: CDR1 SGHVS, CDR2 FQNEAQ. Trimming shortened V by 0 bases and J by 4 bases, and 10 bases separated the two germline ends. The CDR3, as DNA: TGTGCCAGCAGCTTAGCGACAGGTTCGTACGAGCAGTACTTC. It specifies CASSLATGSYEQYF.

The chain links TRBV28 to TRBJ1-2; D uncertain. Germline CDR1 is MDHEN and CDR2 is SYDVKM. The CDR3 consists of 14 residues. V was cut by 5 bases and J by 1 base, with 11 bases left in between. CDR3 loop: CASSPPWGNYGYTF. The CDR3 DNA reads as TGTGCCAGCAGTCCACCTTGGGGTAACTATGGCTACACCTTC.

This clone has just one count. The CDR3 region is CASSLPHRGSSYEQYF. The CDR3, as DNA: TGTGCCAGCAGTTTACCTCACAGGGGGAGCTCCTACGAGCAGTACTTC. This chain connects TRBV28 to TRBJ2-7; 8 positions match TRBD1. J was trimmed by 0 bases and V by 2 bases; bases with no gene match: 6. This CDR3 comprises 16 residues. CDR1 is MDHEN, CDR2 SYDVKM, per germline. The full variable domain, completed using reference TRBV28 and TRBJ2-7, is DVKVTQSSRYLVKRTGEKVFLECVQDMDHENMFWYRQDPGLGLRLIYFSYDVKMKEKGDIPEGYSVSREKKERFSLILESASTNQTSMYLCASSLPHRGSSYEQYFGPGTRLTVT.

The chain uses TRBV5-1 and TRBJ1-3; D is ambiguous. Between the trimmed V and J ends, which lost 0 bases and 0 bases, there was a span of 7 bases. Germline CDR1 reads SGHRS; CDR2 reads YFSETQ. The CDR3 has 15 amino acids. The CDR3 sequence is CASSLASSSGNTIYF. The CDR3 coding sequence is TGCGCCAGCAGCTTGGCCTCTAGCTCTGGAAACACCATATATTTT.

The chain combines TRBV5-8 with TRBJ2-3, with a possible D match to TRBD1 (5 bases). Germline CDR1 SGHTS, CDR2 YDEGEE. V gave up 3 bases and J gave up 1 base, with 15 bases separating them. CDR3 length: 16 residues. The CDR3 reads CASSSSQGRGTDTQYF. The CDR3 nucleotides are TGTGCCAGCAGCTCATCCCAGGGAAGGGGCACAGATACGCAGTATTTT.